This is a list of T cell receptor beta chains from one sample in a study of human T cells and chemical hapten exposure. TCRdb ran MiXCR on the RACE reads and lists one entry per CDR3 protein. This sample has around 250,000 distinct CDR3 sequences; 7.5% to 9% occur once, and the top ten carry 2% to 3%. Here the sequenced sample was whole blood, taken in connection with sensitization to the hapten diphenylcyclopropenone (DPC). The receptors originated from a woman between 40 and 55 years old with alopecia areata. Some clones in this sample may be carry-over from other donors' samples. CDR3s include the opening cysteine and the closing phenylalanine or tryptophan. Each record gives: clone size, J gene, D gene, V gene, CDR3 DNA, CDR3 protein. D genes are given only for firm matches. Expanded clones get a size class; other rows say once, few or many, or leave the size out.

clone_size: NA; j_call: TRBJ1-2; d_call: TRBD1; v_call: TRBV19; cdr3_nt: TGTGCCAGTACCAGGGGGCGATACTATGGCTACACCTTC; cdr3_aa: CASTRGRYYGYTF
clone_size: NA; j_call: TRBJ2-3; d_call: TRBD2; v_call: TRBV12-3/TRBV12-4; cdr3_nt: TGTGCCAGCGACGGCCCAGCGGGAGGGGCAGATACGCAGTATTTT; cdr3_aa: CASDGPAGGADTQYF
clone_size: many; j_call: TRBJ2-1; d_call: TRBD2; v_call: TRBV29-1; cdr3_nt: TGCAGCGTTGTCCGGGACTACCGCTTCAATGAGCAGTTCTTC; cdr3_aa: CSVVRDYRFNEQFF
clone_size: NA; j_call: TRBJ1-2; d_call: NA; v_call: TRBV5-5; cdr3_nt: TGTGCCAGCAGCTTGCAACTGGGAGCTAACTATGGCTACACCTTC; cdr3_aa: CASSLQLGANYGYTF
clone_size: many; j_call: TRBJ2-7; d_call: NA; v_call: TRBV6-2/TRBV6-3; cdr3_nt: TGTGCCAGCACCGACGACAGCACATTCTCCTACGAGCAGTACTTC; cdr3_aa: CASTDDSTFSYEQYF
clone_size: NA; j_call: TRBJ2-7; d_call: NA; v_call: TRBV6-5; cdr3_nt: TGTGCCAGCAGTTACTCGATGTTCCAGGGCTACGAGCAGTACTTC; cdr3_aa: CASSYSMFQGYEQYF
clone_size: NA; j_call: TRBJ1-4; d_call: TRBD1; v_call: TRBV2; cdr3_nt: TGTGCCAGCAGTGAATATCAGGGGACAGGGGAAAAACTGTTTTTT; cdr3_aa: CASSEYQGTGEKLFF
clone_size: few; j_call: TRBJ2-1; d_call: NA; v_call: TRBV24-1; cdr3_nt: TGTGCCACCAGGGGACCCTACAATGAGCAGTTCTTC; cdr3_aa: CATRGPYNEQFF
clone_size: few; j_call: TRBJ1-1; d_call: NA; v_call: TRBV6-2/TRBV6-3; cdr3_nt: TGTGCCAGCAGTTACTCGAGAGGGGGTAGGACTGAAGCTTTCTTT; cdr3_aa: CASSYSRGGRTEAFF
clone_size: few; j_call: TRBJ1-1; d_call: NA; v_call: TRBV29-1; cdr3_nt: TGCAGCGTTGTGCGGGTCATGAACACTGAAGCTTTCTTT; cdr3_aa: CSVVRVMNTEAFF
clone_size: few; j_call: TRBJ2-3; d_call: TRBD2; v_call: TRBV7-2; cdr3_nt: TGTGCCAGCAGCTCCCGAGGAGAGACTAGCGGTACCACAGATACGCAGTATTTT; cdr3_aa: CASSSRGETSGTTDTQYF
clone_size: few; j_call: TRBJ2-5; d_call: NA; v_call: TRBV29-1; cdr3_nt: TGCAGCGTCGGAGGTACGGGAGAAGAGACCCAGTACTTC; cdr3_aa: CSVGGTGEETQYF
clone_size: many; j_call: TRBJ1-6; d_call: NA; v_call: TRBV5-5; cdr3_nt: TGTGCCAGCAGCGGACTGCCTGCCCCTGGTAATTCACCCCTCCACTTT; cdr3_aa: CASSGLPAPGNSPLHF
clone_size: many; j_call: TRBJ1-6; d_call: TRBD1; v_call: TRBV7-9; cdr3_nt: TGTGCCAGCAGTGCGCAGGGGGAATCACCCCTCCACTTT; cdr3_aa: CASSAQGESPLHF
clone_size: many; j_call: TRBJ2-2; d_call: TRBD2; v_call: TRBV20-1; cdr3_nt: TGCAGTGCTGCTAGCGGGAACACCGGGGAGCTGTTTTTT; cdr3_aa: CSAASGNTGELFF
clone_size: few; j_call: TRBJ1-5; d_call: NA; v_call: TRBV25-1; cdr3_nt: TGTGCCAGCAGTGAATCCGGAGCAGGGGTGGGCAATCAGCCCCAGCATTTT; cdr3_aa: CASSESGAGVGNQPQHF
clone_size: few; j_call: TRBJ2-3; d_call: NA; v_call: TRBV7-9; cdr3_nt: TGTGCCAGCAGCTTAATGGGGAACACAGATACGCAGTATTTT; cdr3_aa: CASSLMGNTDTQYF
clone_size: few; j_call: TRBJ1-6; d_call: NA; v_call: TRBV7-9; cdr3_nt: TGTGCCAGCAGCTTAGGGCACGGGGCAAGGAATTCACCCCTCCACTTT; cdr3_aa: CASSLGHGARNSPLHF
clone_size: NA; j_call: TRBJ2-7; d_call: NA; v_call: TRBV12-3/TRBV12-4; cdr3_nt: TGTGCCAGCAGTTTTCAAGGGGTTCAAGGCGAGCAGTACTTC; cdr3_aa: CASSFQGVQGEQYF
clone_size: many; j_call: TRBJ2-3; d_call: TRBD2; v_call: TRBV27; cdr3_nt: TGTGCCAGCAGACCACGGACTAGCGGGAGTACAGATACGCAGTATTTT; cdr3_aa: CASRPRTSGSTDTQYF
clone_size: few; j_call: TRBJ2-5; d_call: NA; v_call: TRBV3-1; cdr3_nt: TGTGCCAGCAGCCAAGGTGGCGGGACCCGGGAGACCCAGTACTTC; cdr3_aa: CASSQGGGTRETQYF
clone_size: many; j_call: TRBJ2-4; d_call: NA; v_call: TRBV7-9; cdr3_nt: TGTGCCAGCAGCGACATCCGTACGGGAAACATTCAGTACTTC; cdr3_aa: CASSDIRTGNIQYF
clone_size: few; j_call: TRBJ2-3; d_call: NA; v_call: TRBV6-1; cdr3_nt: TGTGCCAGCAGTGAACTAGAGGCAGATACGCAGTATTTT; cdr3_aa: CASSELEADTQYF
clone_size: many; j_call: TRBJ1-1; d_call: NA; v_call: TRBV29-1; cdr3_nt: TGCAGCGCTCATCGAGCGGGACTCGAAGCTTTCTTT; cdr3_aa: CSAHRAGLEAFF
clone_size: many; j_call: TRBJ1-4; d_call: NA; v_call: TRBV9; cdr3_nt: TGTGCCAGCAGCGTAGGGTACCGGGCTTCTAATGAAAAACTGTTTTTT; cdr3_aa: CASSVGYRASNEKLFF
clone_size: NA; j_call: TRBJ2-1; d_call: TRBD2; v_call: TRBV10-3; cdr3_nt: TGTGCCATCAGTGTTCGGGCTAGCGGGAGTTCCTACAATGAGCAGTTCTTC; cdr3_aa: CAISVRASGSSYNEQFF
clone_size: NA; j_call: TRBJ2-5; d_call: TRBD2; v_call: TRBV7-9; cdr3_nt: TGTGCCAGCAGTCGTGGACTAGCGGGAGTTCATAGGGAGACCCAGTACTTC; cdr3_aa: CASSRGLAGVHRETQYF
clone_size: NA; j_call: TRBJ1-2; d_call: NA; v_call: TRBV12-3/TRBV12-4; cdr3_nt: TGTGCCAGCAGTTTGGGACGGGCTGTGGGCTACACCTTC; cdr3_aa: CASSLGRAVGYTF
clone_size: few; j_call: TRBJ2-1; d_call: TRBD2; v_call: TRBV9; cdr3_nt: TGTGCCAGCAGCGTAGCTCGCGCGGGAGGGTCCTACAATGAGCAGTTCTTC; cdr3_aa: CASSVARAGGSYNEQFF
clone_size: NA; j_call: TRBJ1-2; d_call: NA; v_call: TRBV5-1; cdr3_nt: TGCGCCAGCAGCTTGGCCGGTCTGGGGGGCCCTGGCTACACCTTC; cdr3_aa: CASSLAGLGGPGYTF